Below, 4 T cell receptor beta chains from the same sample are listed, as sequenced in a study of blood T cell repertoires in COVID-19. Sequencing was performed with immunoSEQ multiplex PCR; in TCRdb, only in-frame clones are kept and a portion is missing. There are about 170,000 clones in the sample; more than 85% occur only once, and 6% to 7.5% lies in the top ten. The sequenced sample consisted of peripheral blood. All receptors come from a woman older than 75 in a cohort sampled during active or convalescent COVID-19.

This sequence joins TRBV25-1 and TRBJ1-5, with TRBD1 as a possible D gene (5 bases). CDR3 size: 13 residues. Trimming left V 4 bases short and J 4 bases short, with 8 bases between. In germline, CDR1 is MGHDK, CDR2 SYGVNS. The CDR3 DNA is TGTGCCAGCAGTGCCAGGGCTAATCAGCCCCAGCATTTT. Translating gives CASSARANQPQHF.

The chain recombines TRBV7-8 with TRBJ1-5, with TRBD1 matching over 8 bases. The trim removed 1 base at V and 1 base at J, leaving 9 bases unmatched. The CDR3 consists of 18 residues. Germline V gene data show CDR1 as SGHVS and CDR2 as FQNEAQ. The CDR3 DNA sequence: TGTGCCAGCAGCTTAGTACGTGGCAGGGGGCGAAGCAATCAGCCCCAGCATTTT. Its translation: CASSLVRGRGRSNQPQHF.

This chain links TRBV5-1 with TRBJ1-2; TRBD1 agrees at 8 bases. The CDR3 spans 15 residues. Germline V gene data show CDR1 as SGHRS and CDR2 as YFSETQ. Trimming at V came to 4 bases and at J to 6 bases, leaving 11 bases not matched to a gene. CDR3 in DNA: TGCGCCAGCAGCCCAACGACAGGGGTGCTTGATGGCTACACCTTC. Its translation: CASSPTTGVLDGYTF.

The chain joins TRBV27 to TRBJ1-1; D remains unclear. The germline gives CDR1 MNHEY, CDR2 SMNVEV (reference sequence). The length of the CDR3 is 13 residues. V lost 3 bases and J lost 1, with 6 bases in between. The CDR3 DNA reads TGTGCCAGCAGTTTGTACGGGAACACTGAAGCTTTCTTT. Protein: CASSLYGNTEAFF.